A single sample is the source of the 26 T cell receptor beta chains below, sequenced in a study of identical twins. TCRdb analysed the 5' RACE reads with MiXCR anew, one entry per CDR3 protein. Of about 570,000 distinct CDR3 sequences listed, 9% to 10% are singletons. These data were also filed under a second study, of yellow fever vaccine responses in identical twins.

Sequencing input: PBMCs. Receptor source: a woman aged 18-29 years in good health.

This clonotype was observed many times. This chain joins TRBV10-3 and TRBJ2-6; 9 bases line up with TRBD1. Germline loops: CDR1 ENHRY, CDR2 SYGVKD. V was pared by 3 bases and J by 4 bases, with 4 bases of the junction left unmatched. The CDR3 extends over 16 amino acids. The CDR3 DNA reads as TGTGCCATCAGTGATAGGGACAGGGCAGGGGCCAACGTCCTGACTTTC. Translating gives CAISDRDRAGANVLTF.

The chain has TRBV29-1 and TRBJ2-7; D is perhaps TRBD2 (6 bases). Germline V CDR1 and CDR2: SQVTM, ANQGSEA. The CDR3 has 14 amino acids. Deletions cut 5 bases from V and 7 bases from J, with 21 bases between. This chain's CDR3 is CSVRYSMEAGEQYF. DNA of the CDR3: TGCAGCGTTCGATATTCCATGGAGGCGGGAGAGCAGTACTTC.

This clonotype was seen many times. The chain carries TRBV6-2 or TRBV6-3 and TRBJ2-1, with 9 nucleotides matching TRBD1. Germline loops: CDR1 MNHEY, CDR2 SVGEGT. This CDR3 spans 15 amino acids. Losses at the gene ends were 3 bases for V and 6 bases for J; bases not matched to a gene: 6. CDR3 DNA sequence: TGTGCCAGCAGTTATGGACAGGGGTTTTTCAATGAGCAGTTCTTC. This sequence encodes CASSYGQGFFNEQFF.

The genes are TRBV7-9 and TRBJ2-3; D is unclear. Germline assignment: CDR1 SEHNR and CDR2 FQNEAQ (reference sequence). Trimming removed 1 base at V and 0 bases at J, with 8 bases between. The CDR3 spans 15 residues. The CDR3 spells CASSLGSLSTDTQYF. DNA of the CDR3: TGTGCCAGCAGCTTAGGGTCTCTTAGCACAGATACGCAGTATTTT.

The chain links TRBV5-1 to TRBJ2-6, with 9 bases matching TRBD1. The CDR3 is 18 residues long. The V segment lost 4 bases and the J segment 0 bases; nucleotides outside the gene matches: 8. Germline loops: CDR1 SGHRS, CDR2 YFSETQ. The CDR3 here is CASSPPDRGLSGANVLTF. The CDR3 DNA reads as TGCGCCAGCAGCCCCCCGGACAGGGGTCTCTCTGGGGCCAACGTCCTGACTTTC.

In this sample, this clonotype turned up a few times. The rearrangement joins TRBV14 to TRBJ1-1; weak D call: TRBD1 (6 bases). V was shortened by 3 bases and J by 1 base, with 12 bases between the two germline ends. The CDR3 is made up of 15 amino acids. Germline values: CDR1 SGHDN, CDR2 FVKESK. CDR3: CASSQFGGRNTEAFF. The CDR3 DNA follows: TGTGCCAGCAGCCAGTTTGGGGGCAGGAACACTGAAGCTTTCTTT.

The chain employs TRBV7-2 and TRBJ2-2; 8 bases are a match to TRBD2. Per the germline V gene, CDR1 is SGHTA and CDR2 is FQGNSA. The length of the CDR3 is 17 residues. V trimming: 5 bases; J trimming: 1 base; junction bases outside the gene matches: 9. The CDR3 protein is CASSQQFAGGNTGELFF. The CDR3 DNA follows: TGTGCCAGCAGCCAGCAGTTCGCGGGAGGGAACACCGGGGAGCTGTTTTTT.

A few counts support this clonotype. The chain has TRBV29-1 and TRBJ2-7; D may correspond to TRBD1 or TRBD2 (5 bases each). This CDR3 has 13 amino acids. Trimming stripped 2 bases from V and 6 bases from J, with 14 bases between. Germline-derived CDR1 and CDR2 are SQVTM and ANQGSEA. The CDR3 loop is CSVERGRGTEQYF. CDR3 nucleotides: TGCAGCGTTGAACGGGGCCGAGGGACCGAGCAGTACTTC.

This clonotype showed up many times. The chain uses TRBV14 and TRBJ2-1, with 8 bases matching TRBD2. After removal of 1 base from V and 8 bases from J, the junction contained 7 bases not matched to a gene. The length of the CDR3 is 15 residues. Germline CDR1 SGHDN, CDR2 FVKESK. DNA for the CDR3: TGTGCCAGCAGCCAAGGAACGGGAGGGCCCCATGAGCAGTTCTTC. Translation: CASSQGTGGPHEQFF.

In the case of this clonotype: Likely a read error: the CDR3 ends without its conserved phenylalanine or tryptophan. The gene calls are TRBV28 and TRBJ2-5; D not certain. Germline CDR1 reads MDHEN; CDR2 reads SYDVKM. Trimming shortened V by 1 base and J by 0 bases, and 12 bases separated the two germline ends. The CDR3 is made up of 16 amino acids. The CDR3 sequence: CASSLYPGTDQETQYS. In DNA form, the CDR3 reads TGTGCCAGCAGTTTATACCCCGGCACAGACCAAGAGACCCAGTACTCC.

This clonotype has a count of ten or more. J is TRBJ2-1 and V is TRBV20-1; 7 bases map to TRBD1. Germline assignment: CDR1 DFQATT and CDR2 SNEGSKA (reference sequence). The CDR3 totals 12 residues. DNA for the CDR3: TGCACAGAGACAGGGTGCTACAATGAGCAGTTCTTC. Its protein is CTETGCYNEQFF.

This clonotype was seen a few times. The CDR3 protein is CASSFLTLGETQYF. As DNA, the CDR3 is TGTGCCAGCAGCTTCCTGACACTCGGGGAGACCCAGTACTTC. The chain combines TRBV2 with TRBJ2-5; the D is unclear. The CDR3 runs to 14 residues. CDR1 is SNHLY and CDR2 is FYNNEI in the germline V gene. V lost 6 bases and J 5 bases, leaving 16 bases between the germline ends.

This clonotype showed up many times. CDR3 sequence reads: CASSQMASGRYNEQFF. The CDR3 DNA sequence: TGTGCCAGCAGCCAAATGGCTAGCGGGCGATATAATGAGCAGTTCTTC. V usage is TRBV3-1 and J usage is TRBJ2-1, with 8 positions matching TRBD2. In germline, CDR1 is LGHDT, CDR2 YNNKEL (reference sequence). The CDR3 consists of 16 residues. V lost 2 bases and J lost 7; bases outside the gene matches: 10.

The V gene is TRBV20-1, the J gene TRBJ2-2; D is uncertain. CDR3 size: 15 residues. Trimming cost V 1 base and J 1 base, with 10 bases left between them. Germline lookup yields CDR1 DFQATT and CDR2 SNEGSKA (reference sequence). CDR3 protein: CSARGLAENTGELFF. Here the CDR3 DNA reads TGCAGTGCTAGAGGACTCGCTGAGAACACCGGGGAGCTGTTTTTT.

The genes are TRBV29-1 and TRBJ2-7, with D possibly TRBD1 on 6 matching bases. Trimming took 4 bases from V and 4 from J, leaving 17 bases between them. This CDR3 spans 14 amino acids. CDR1 is SQVTM and CDR2 is ANQGSEA in the germline V gene. The CDR3 loop reads CSVAFWDKEYEQYF. The CDR3 DNA is TGCAGCGTTGCATTTTGGGACAAGGAATACGAGCAGTACTTC.

This clonotype has more than one count but fewer than ten. The chain joins TRBV28 to TRBJ2-1, with D hard to call. Germline-derived CDR1 and CDR2 are MDHEN and SYDVKM. V gave up 10 bases and J gave up 0 bases, with 13 bases separating them. The CDR3 is 14 residues long. For the CDR3, the DNA is TGTGCCACCGCTCCAGCCAGCTCCTACAATGAGCAGTTCTTC. It yields the protein CATAPASSYNEQFF. Full variable domain (remainder filled in from reference TRBV28 and TRBJ2-1): DVKVTQSSRYLVKRTGEKVFLECVQDMDHENMFWYRQDPGLGLRLIYFSYDVKMKEKGDIPEGYSVSREKKERFSLILESASTNQTSMYLCATAPASSYNEQFFGPGTRLTVL.

This chain links TRBV6-1 with TRBJ2-5; 10 bases align to TRBD2. V lost 5 bases to trimming and J lost 1 base; unmatched junction nucleotides: 4. CDR1 and CDR2 (germline): MNHNS, SASEGT. The CDR3 is 15 residues long. The CDR3 DNA reads TGTGCCAGCAGTAGCGGGGGGGTATCCCAAGAGACCCAGTACTTC. It encodes CASSSGGVSQETQYF.

This clonotype occurred many times. J is TRBJ2-3 and V is TRBV29-1; 7 nucleotides match TRBD1. The germline CDR1 and CDR2 sequences are SQVTM and ANQGSEA. This CDR3 spans 14 amino acids. J lost 4 bases, V lost 6 bases, and 10 bases had no gene match. This CDR3 reads CSVVNRGPPDTQYF. As DNA, the CDR3 is TGCAGCGTAGTAAACAGGGGCCCCCCAGATACGCAGTATTTT.

This clonotype was counted at least ten times. The CDR3 DNA sequence: TGCAGTGCTTGGAGGGTGGGACATAAGAATGAGCAGTTCTTC. Translating gives CSAWRVGHKNEQFF. The V call is TRBV20-1, the J call TRBJ2-1, with D tentatively TRBD1 or TRBD2 (6 bases each). The ends were cut back, 5 bases at V and 7 bases at J, with 18 bases in the middle. Germline CDR1 and CDR2: DFQATT and SNEGSKA (reference sequence). The CDR3 has 14 residues.

This clonotype has at least ten counts. CDR3 DNA sequence: TGCAGTGCTCCACAGGGGAGCAACGAGCAGTACTTC. It yields the protein CSAPQGSNEQYF. This chain uses TRBV20-1 with TRBJ2-7; 7 bases align to TRBD1. This CDR3 comprises 12 residues. V lost 5 bases and J lost 5; bases outside the gene matches: 6. Germline V gene data show CDR1 as DFQATT and CDR2 as SNEGSKA (reference sequence).

This clonotype was seen a handful of times. The gene calls are TRBV2 and TRBJ2-1; the match to TRBD1 covers 10 bases. This CDR3 spans 17 amino acids. The J segment lost 6 bases and the V segment lost 9 bases, leaving 17 bases of the junction unmatched. Germline values: CDR1 SNHLY, CDR2 FYNNEI. The CDR3 loop reads CASTGQGLSNARNEQFF. The CDR3 nucleotides are TGTGCCAGTACGGGACAGGGGCTGAGTAATGCTCGCAATGAGCAGTTCTTC.

The table lists this clonotype with a few counts. The chain links TRBV27 to TRBJ2-7, with D unclear. Germline V gene data show CDR1 as MNHEY and CDR2 as SMNVEV (reference sequence). CDR3 length: 15 residues. V gave up 5 bases and J gave up 1 base, with 15 bases separating them. The CDR3 region is CASSVRALGSYEQYF. Written as DNA, the CDR3 is TGTGCCAGCAGTGTCCGGGCCCTGGGATCCTACGAGCAGTACTTC.

This clonotype was detected only a few times. The chain joins TRBV29-1 to TRBJ2-2; 8 bases align to TRBD1. The CDR3 sequence is 15 residues long. The germline CDR1 and CDR2 sequences are SQVTM and ANQGSEA. V lost 1 base, J lost 4 bases, and 5 bases stayed unmatched. As DNA, the CDR3 is TGCAGCGTTGAAGCCAACAGGGGGATCACCGGGGAGCTGTTTTTT. Translated: CSVEANRGITGELFF.

This clonotype has a handful of counts. The chain links TRBV7-2 to TRBJ2-1; 15 bases fit TRBD2. Trimming removed 4 bases from V and 9 bases from J; junction bases left unmatched: 7. The CDR3 has 16 residues. Germline lookup yields CDR1 SGHTA and CDR2 FQGNSA. CDR3 in amino acids: CASSSTGTSGGIEQFF. CDR3 bases: TGTGCCAGCAGCTCCACCGGGACTAGCGGGGGGATTGAGCAGTTCTTC. Combining the CDR3 with reference TRBV7-2 and TRBJ2-1 gives the whole variable domain GAGVSQSPSNKVTEKGKDVELRCDPISGHTALYWYRQSLGQGLEFLIYFQGNSAPDKSGLPSDRFSAERTGGSVSTLTIQRTQQEDSAVYLCASSSTGTSGGIEQFFGPGTRLTVL.

This clonotype was detected a few times. The chain links TRBV4-3 to TRBJ2-7; D is ambiguous. The V gene's germline CDR1 is LGHNA and CDR2 YSLEER. The ends were cut back, 0 bases at V and 4 bases at J, with 10 bases in the middle. The CDR3 is 14 amino acids. The CDR3 loop reads CASSQEGRYYEQYF. CDR3 nucleotide sequence: TGCGCCAGCAGCCAAGAGGGCAGGTATTACGAGCAGTACTTC.

This clonotype came up a few times. The rearrangement uses TRBV9 and TRBJ1-6, with 10 nucleotides matching TRBD1. The CDR3 has 15 residues. CDR1 SGDLS and CDR2 YYNGEE come from the germline V gene. V lost 4 bases and J lost 6; bases outside the gene matches: 4. DNA of the CDR3: TGTGCCAGCAGCCCTCGGGACAGGGGTAATTCACCCCTCCACTTT. It encodes CASSPRDRGNSPLHF.